Listed below are T cell receptor beta chains from one sample, sequenced in a study of vaccination effects on CD4 cells after COVID-19. Here immunoSEQ multiplex PCR was the method, and the copy in TCRdb shows in-frame clones only, minus some. This table has approximately 30,000 clones, less than 80% appearing once. Their antigen targets remain unknown. The material was CD4+ T cells from PBMCs cultured with SARS-CoV-2 spike peptides, obtained after COVID-19 vaccination. The receptors were gathered from a human donor who received a COVID-19 vaccine. Both conserved end residues are part of each CDR3. The D gene is left open where the match is weak. Clone size is stated in some rows and not others, as once, few, many or a class when expanded.

CDR3: CASSYRSNEQFF
DNA: TGTGCCAGCAGTTACCGTAGCAATGAGCAGTTCTTC
V: TRBV6-2/TRBV6-3
size: NA
D: NA
J: TRBJ2-1

CDR3: CSVESRQGGRTDTQYF
DNA: TGCAGCGTTGAGAGCAGACAGGGGGGTCGCACAGATACGCAGTATTTT
V: TRBV29-1
size: few
D: TRBD1
J: TRBJ2-3

CDR3: CASIIRSEAFF
DNA: TGTGCCAGCATCATAAGGTCTGAAGCTTTCTTT
V: TRBV2
size: NA
D: NA
J: TRBJ1-1

CDR3: CASSLGAYNEQFF
DNA: TGTGCCAGCAGCTTAGGGGCTTACAATGAGCAGTTCTTC
V: TRBV7-9
size: NA
D: NA
J: TRBJ2-1

CDR3: CASSLTSGSYNEQFF
DNA: TGCGCCAGCAGCCTAACTAGCGGTTCCTACAATGAGCAGTTCTTC
V: TRBV5-1
size: NA
D: TRBD2
J: TRBJ2-1

CDR3: CASSEGQGPNQPQHF
DNA: TGTGCCAGCAGTGAAGGACAGGGCCCAAATCAGCCCCAGCATTTT
V: TRBV6-1
size: once
D: TRBD1
J: TRBJ1-5

CDR3: CAISESLGTETQYF
DNA: TGTGCCATCAGTGAGTCGCTCGGGACGGAGACCCAGTACTTC
V: TRBV10-3
size: NA
D: NA
J: TRBJ2-5

CDR3: CSASVPDIQYF
DNA: TGCAGTGCTAGTGTTCCGGACATTCAGTACTTC
V: TRBV20-1
size: once
D: NA
J: TRBJ2-4

CDR3: CAWSRGGAEAFF
DNA: TGTGCCTGGAGTCGAGGGGGGGCCGAAGCTTTCTTT
V: TRBV30
size: NA
D: NA
J: TRBJ1-1

CDR3: CASRGTGRYTEAFF
DNA: TGTGCCAGCAGAGGGACAGGGCGATACACTGAAGCTTTCTTT
V: TRBV6-5
size: NA
D: TRBD1
J: TRBJ1-1

CDR3: CASSLLTGGEQYF
DNA: TGTGCCAGCAGCTTGCTGACAGGGGGTGAGCAGTACTTC
V: TRBV5-5
size: NA
D: TRBD1
J: TRBJ2-7

CDR3: CASSVQGSSYNEQFF
DNA: TGTGCCAGCAGTGTACAGGGGTCTTCCTACAATGAGCAGTTCTTC
V: TRBV6-4
size: NA
D: TRBD1
J: TRBJ2-1

CDR3: CASSIDRGEETQYF
DNA: TGTGCCAGTAGTATAGACAGGGGGGAAGAGACCCAGTACTTC
V: TRBV19
size: NA
D: NA
J: TRBJ2-5

CDR3: CASSEALQGVGYTF
DNA: TGTGCCAGCAGTGAAGCGCTTCAAGGGGTTGGCTACACCTTC
V: TRBV2
size: NA
D: NA
J: TRBJ1-2

CDR3: CASSLGLVAGSSPYNEQFF
DNA: TGCGCCAGCAGCTTGGGCCTAGTAGCGGGATCATCCCCCTACAATGAGCAGTTCTTC
V: TRBV5-1
size: NA
D: TRBD2
J: TRBJ2-1

CDR3: CATSGGTLSSYEQYF
DNA: TGTGCCACCAGTGGCGGCACGTTGAGCTCCTACGAGCAGTACTTC
V: TRBV24-1
size: NA
D: NA
J: TRBJ2-7

CDR3: CASSLGGTAYEQYF
DNA: TGTGCCAGCAGCTTAGGGGGGACAGCCTACGAGCAGTACTTC
V: TRBV7-9
size: NA
D: TRBD1
J: TRBJ2-7

CDR3: CASSPLNTGELFF
DNA: TGTGCCAGTAGTCCCTTAAACACCGGGGAGCTGTTTTTT
V: TRBV19
size: once
D: NA
J: TRBJ2-2

CDR3: CASSDWGYGYTF
DNA: TGCGCCAGCAGTGACTGGGGATATGGCTACACCTTC
V: TRBV10-2
size: NA
D: NA
J: TRBJ1-2

CDR3: CAIRPGQGSDTQYF
DNA: TGTGCCATCCGACCGGGACAGGGGTCCGATACGCAGTATTTT
V: TRBV10-3
size: NA
D: TRBD1
J: TRBJ2-3

CDR3: CASSVAGLGYNEQFF
DNA: TGTGCCAGCAGCGTAGCAGGTTTAGGGTACAATGAGCAGTTCTTC
V: TRBV9
size: few
D: NA
J: TRBJ2-1

CDR3: CASSMTWGALQPQHF
DNA: TGTGCCAGTAGTATGACTTGGGGGGCTCTACAGCCCCAGCATTTT
V: TRBV19
size: few
D: NA
J: TRBJ1-5

CDR3: CASSRSSEETQYF
DNA: TGTGCCAGCAGCCGCTCTAGCGAAGAGACCCAGTACTTC
V: TRBV7-2
size: NA
D: NA
J: TRBJ2-5

CDR3: CASSPGTSGTDTQYF
DNA: TGCGCCAGCAGCCCCGGGACTAGCGGCACAGATACGCAGTATTTT
V: TRBV5-1
size: once
D: TRBD2
J: TRBJ2-3

CDR3: CASSSGATNEKLFF
DNA: TGTGCCAGCTCATCCGGTGCAACTAATGAAAAACTGTTTTTT
V: TRBV18
size: NA
D: NA
J: TRBJ1-4

CDR3: CASSLVSWDGNSPLHF
DNA: TGTGCCAGCTCCCTTGTCTCGTGGGACGGGAATTCACCCCTCCACTTT
V: TRBV18
size: NA
D: NA
J: TRBJ1-6

CDR3: CASTRSRDTGELFF
DNA: TGTGCCAGTACCAGGTCGAGGGACACCGGGGAGCTGTTTTTT
V: TRBV19
size: NA
D: NA
J: TRBJ2-2

CDR3: CASSNTGTLDF
DNA: TGTGCCAGCAGCAATACCGGGACACTAGACTTC
V: TRBV11-2
size: few
D: NA
J: TRBJ2-4

CDR3: CASSEAGGRGSPLHF
DNA: TGCGCCAGCAGTGAGGCGGGCGGCAGGGGATCACCCCTCCACTTT
V: TRBV10-1
size: NA
D: NA
J: TRBJ1-6

CDR3: CASRADRELSLSGELFF
DNA: TGCGCCAGCAGAGCCGACAGGGAACTCTCTTTATCCGGGGAGCTGTTTTTT
V: TRBV10-1
size: NA
D: TRBD1
J: TRBJ2-2

CDR3: CASSLVRGTREVNEQFF
DNA: TGTGCCAGCAGCTTGGTCAGGGGTACGCGGGAGGTCAATGAGCAGTTCTTC
V: TRBV5-8
size: NA
D: TRBD2
J: TRBJ2-1

CDR3: CASAPNIAGGRNSPLHF
DNA: TGTGCCAGCGCACCGAACATAGCCGGAGGGCGGAATTCACCCCTCCACTTT
V: TRBV18
size: NA
D: NA
J: TRBJ1-6

CDR3: CASSLSAYQPQHF
DNA: TGTGCCAGCAGCTTATCGGCCTATCAGCCCCAGCATTTT
V: TRBV7-8
size: NA
D: NA
J: TRBJ1-5

CDR3: CASSSQGAPNEKLFF
DNA: TGTGCCAGCAGCTCTCAGGGTGCGCCTAATGAAAAACTGTTTTTT
V: TRBV5-4
size: NA
D: NA
J: TRBJ1-4

CDR3: CASSLDATYEQYF
DNA: TGTGCCAGCAGCCTTGACGCAACCTACGAGCAGTACTTC
V: TRBV6-5
size: NA
D: NA
J: TRBJ2-7

CDR3: CATSGRAGANVLTF
DNA: TGTGCCACCAGCGGCCGAGCAGGGGCCAACGTCCTGACTTTC
V: TRBV15
size: NA
D: NA
J: TRBJ2-6

CDR3: CASLGSQETQYF
DNA: TGTGCCAGCCTCGGCAGCCAAGAGACCCAGTACTTC
V: TRBV6-5
size: NA
D: NA
J: TRBJ2-5

CDR3: CASSLVRDGGFRYGYTF
DNA: TGTGCCAGCAGCTTAGTGCGGGACGGCGGTTTTCGTTATGGCTACACCTTC
V: TRBV11-2
size: few
D: NA
J: TRBJ1-2

CDR3: CASTPGQGGFQPQHF
DNA: TGTGCCAGCACACCGGGACAGGGGGGTTTCCAGCCCCAGCATTTT
V: TRBV28
size: NA
D: TRBD1
J: TRBJ1-5

CDR3: CATSRERGTGGGYTF
DNA: TGTGCCACCAGCAGAGAAAGAGGGACAGGTGGGGGCTACACCTTC
V: TRBV15
size: NA
D: TRBD1
J: TRBJ1-2

CDR3: CASSLVVGLNTEAFF
DNA: TGTGCCAGCAGCTTAGTGGTGGGCTTGAACACTGAAGCTTTCTTT
V: TRBV7-2
size: NA
D: NA
J: TRBJ1-1

CDR3: CASSSTGKQPQHF
DNA: TGTGCCAGCAGTTCGACAGGGAAGCAGCCCCAGCATTTT
V: TRBV28
size: NA
D: TRBD1
J: TRBJ1-5

CDR3: CASSLGGGDQPQHF
DNA: TGTGCCAGCAGCTTGGGAGGAGGGGATCAGCCCCAGCATTTT
V: TRBV5-4
size: few
D: NA
J: TRBJ1-5

CDR3: CASSISQANTGELFF
DNA: TGTGCCAGCAGCATTTCACAGGCGAACACCGGGGAGCTGTTTTTT
V: TRBV5-4
size: NA
D: NA
J: TRBJ2-2

CDR3: CASSYQDSYEQYF
DNA: TGTGCCAGCAGTTACCAGGACAGCTACGAGCAGTACTTC
V: TRBV6-6
size: few
D: NA
J: TRBJ2-7

CDR3: CASSLNSLFLAGAQETQYF
DNA: TGTGCCAGCTCACTGAATTCACTTTTTCTAGCGGGGGCACAAGAGACCCAGTACTTC
V: TRBV18
size: NA
D: TRBD2
J: TRBJ2-5

CDR3: CASNGVAGSGELFF
DNA: TGTGCCAGCAACGGAGTAGCGGGATCCGGGGAGCTGTTTTTT
V: TRBV6-5
size: NA
D: TRBD2
J: TRBJ2-2

CDR3: CSALREAEAFF
DNA: TGCAGTGCTTTAAGGGAAGCTGAAGCTTTCTTT
V: TRBV20-1
size: NA
D: NA
J: TRBJ1-1

CDR3: CASSPGGSYQPQHF
DNA: TGTGCCAGCAGCCCAGGGGGAAGCTATCAGCCCCAGCATTTT
V: TRBV7-9
size: NA
D: TRBD1
J: TRBJ1-5

CDR3: CASSRDSPTDTQYF
DNA: TGTGCCAGCAGCCGGGACAGCCCCACAGATACGCAGTATTTT
V: TRBV7-8
size: NA
D: TRBD1
J: TRBJ2-3

CDR3: CASRRDRGNEQFF
DNA: TGTGCCAGTAGGCGGGACAGGGGGAATGAGCAGTTCTTC
V: TRBV19
size: NA
D: TRBD1
J: TRBJ2-1

CDR3: CASSPEVAGDTQYF
DNA: TGTGCCAGCTCACCAGAGGTAGCGGGAGATACGCAGTATTTT
V: TRBV18
size: NA
D: TRBD2
J: TRBJ2-3

CDR3: CASSFREKETQYF
DNA: TGTGCCAGCTCATTCAGGGAGAAAGAGACCCAGTACTTC
V: TRBV18
size: NA
D: NA
J: TRBJ2-5

CDR3: CASSQNWGAARNTEAFF
DNA: TGTGCCAGCAGCCAGAACTGGGGGGCAGCCCGGAACACTGAAGCTTTCTTT
V: TRBV7-9
size: few
D: NA
J: TRBJ1-1

CDR3: CASSPPSRATEAFF
DNA: TGTGCCAGCAGCCCCCCCTCGAGGGCCACTGAAGCTTTCTTT
V: TRBV5-6
size: few
D: NA
J: TRBJ1-1

CDR3: CASSYIPRDPGELFF
DNA: TGTGCCAGCAGCTATATACCCCGGGACCCCGGGGAGCTGTTTTTT
V: TRBV11-2
size: NA
D: NA
J: TRBJ2-2

CDR3: CASSQGGASGYHEQFF
DNA: TGTGCCAGCAGCCAAGGCGGCGCTAGCGGGTATCATGAGCAGTTCTTC
V: TRBV4-2
size: medium-sized
D: TRBD2
J: TRBJ2-1

CDR3: CASSLSGTSNTEAFF
DNA: TGTGCCAGCAGCCTGTCCGGGACATCGAACACTGAAGCTTTCTTT
V: TRBV6-5
size: NA
D: NA
J: TRBJ1-1

CDR3: CASSPSGGRLSKNIQYF
DNA: TGCGCCAGCAGCCCGTCGGGGGGGCGATTATCCAAAAACATTCAGTACTTC
V: TRBV5-1
size: few
D: TRBD2
J: TRBJ2-4